This entry features one T cell receptor (beta chain) sequence. The sample comes from a study of blood T cell repertoires in COVID-19. Study-level background: Acute and convalescent COVID-19 samples came from the United States, Italy and Spain. Sample material is recorded as cDNA or gDNA derived from T cells, B-cell-depleted T cells, or PBMCs.

Per germline, CDR1 GTSNPN and CDR2 SVGIG (reference sequence). The CDR3 spans 15 residues. V was pared by 2 bases and J by 8 bases, with 7 bases of the junction left unmatched. The authors' processing: Reference gene primer amplification in the assay estimated nucleated cell counts. Sequencing used immunoSEQ multiplex PCR; TCRdb keeps in-frame clones, though not all of them. The DNA gave D and trimming, while V, J and clone size come from that table. The sample consists of tens of thousands of clones, 65% to 90% of them appearing once. The chain couples TRBV30 to TRBJ2-1, with 12 bases fitting TRBD2. Sequenced: peripheral blood. The TCR comes from a human donor in a cohort sampled during active COVID-19. The DNA for the CDR3 is TGTGCCTGGAGTACCCGACTAGCGGGAGAACATGAGCAGTTCTTC. Protein sequence: CAWSTRLAGEHEQFF.